This T cell receptor (beta chain) was profiled in a study of blood T cell repertoires in COVID-19. Study at large: The United States, Italy and Spain provided the acute and convalescent COVID-19 samples. The analysed material was cDNA or gDNA that came from T cells, B-cell-depleted T cells, or PBMCs.

In the original analysis: Reference gene primer amplification gave estimated nucleated cell counts. The data were produced by immunoSEQ multiplex PCR, yet TCRdb's version contains in-frame clones alone and is incomplete. The V and J calls and clone size are taken from that table; D and trimming were inferred from the DNA. The profile shows approximately 89,000 clones, approximately 72% of them singletons. Germline V CDR1 and CDR2: LGHNA, YSLEER. Trimming took 3 bases from V and 3 from J; bases not matched to a gene: 5. The CDR3 length is 14 residues. What was sequenced was peripheral blood. The chain couples TRBV4-3 to TRBJ2-7; 7 bases are shared with TRBD1. This receptor was obtained from a man in his 70s with acute or convalescent COVID-19. This CDR3 is CASSQRTGDYEQYF. CDR3 sequence (DNA): TGCGCCAGCAGCCAGAGGACAGGAGACTACGAGCAGTACTTC.